This TCR beta chain derives from a study of Ad26.COV2.S vaccination and SARS-CoV-2 variants. The overall study: Intramuscular Ad26.COV2.S at 5x10^10 or 1x10^11 viral particles.

The assay was immunoSEQ multiplex PCR, and TCRdb's table has in-frame clones only and misses some. The table lists around 340,000 clones, roughly 89% of them singletons, with approximately 5% in the top ten. The length of the CDR3 is 13 residues. CDR1 is MDHEN and CDR2 is SYDVKM in the germline V gene. The V segment lost 10 bases and the J segment 5 bases; nucleotides outside the gene matches: 11. Study results and limitations: Vaccinated and placebo-treated recipients had similar non-spike TCR breadth. Those who received the vaccine showed greater spike-specific TCR breadth than those given placebo. It was reported that spike-specific CD8+ and CD4+ T cell responses were substantially broad after vaccination.

In the case of this clone: Its matching antigen is unknown.

Treatment described: roughly 18 received Ad26.COV2.S at low or high dose, single or two shots; about 5 received placebo; per-sample allocation not given. All samples were drawn on day 63, counting from the first vaccine or placebo injection. The source material was peripheral blood, sampled in a trial of Ad26.COV2.S vaccine versus placebo. This clonotype was obtained from a person aged 18-60 years who received the Ad26.COV2.S COVID-19 vaccine or a placebo. This chain connects TRBV28 to TRBJ2-7; TRBD1 agrees at 7 bases. The CDR3 sequence is CATDGTTGNEQYF. Written as DNA, the CDR3 is TGTGCCACCGATGGGACGACAGGGAACGAGCAGTACTTC.